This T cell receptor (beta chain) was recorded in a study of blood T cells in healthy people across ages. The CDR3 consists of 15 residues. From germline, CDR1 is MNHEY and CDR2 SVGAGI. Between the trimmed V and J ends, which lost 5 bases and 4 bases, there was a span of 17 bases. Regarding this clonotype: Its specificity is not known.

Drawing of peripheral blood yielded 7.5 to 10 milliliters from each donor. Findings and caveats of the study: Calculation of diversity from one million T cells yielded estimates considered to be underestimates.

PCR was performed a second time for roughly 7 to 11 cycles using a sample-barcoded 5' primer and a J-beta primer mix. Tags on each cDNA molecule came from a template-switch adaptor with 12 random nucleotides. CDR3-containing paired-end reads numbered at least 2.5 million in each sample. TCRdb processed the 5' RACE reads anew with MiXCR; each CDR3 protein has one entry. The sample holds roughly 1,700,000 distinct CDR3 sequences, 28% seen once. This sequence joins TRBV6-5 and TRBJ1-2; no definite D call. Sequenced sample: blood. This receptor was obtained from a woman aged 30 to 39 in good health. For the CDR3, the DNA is TGTGCCAGCAGTGCGGCGTCTGTGGCGGGCTATGGCTACACCTTC. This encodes CASSAASVAGYGYTF.